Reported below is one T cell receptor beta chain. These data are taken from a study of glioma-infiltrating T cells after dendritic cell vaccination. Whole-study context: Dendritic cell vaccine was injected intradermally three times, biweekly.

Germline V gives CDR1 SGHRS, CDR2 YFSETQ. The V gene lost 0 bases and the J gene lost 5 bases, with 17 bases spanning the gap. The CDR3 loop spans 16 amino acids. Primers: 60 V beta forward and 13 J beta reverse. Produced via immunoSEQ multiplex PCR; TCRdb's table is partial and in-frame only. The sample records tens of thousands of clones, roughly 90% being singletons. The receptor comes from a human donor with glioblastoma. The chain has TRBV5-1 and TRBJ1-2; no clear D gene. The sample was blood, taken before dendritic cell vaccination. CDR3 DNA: TGCGCCAGCAGCTTGGAAGCAGCCCAGAGGGCATATGGCTACACCTTC. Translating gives CASSLEAAQRAYGYTF.